The T cell receptor (beta chain) under discussion was sequenced for a study of blood T cell repertoires in COVID-19. Across the whole study: Acute-phase and convalescent COVID-19 samples originated in the United States, Italy and Spain. PBMCs, B-cell-depleted T cells, or T cells provided the cDNA or gDNA that made up the material.

Losses at the gene ends were 2 bases for V and 5 bases for J; bases not matched to a gene: 1. The CDR3 has 13 amino acids. Germline V CDR1 and CDR2: SEHNR, FQNEAQ (reference sequence). Sequenced by immunoSEQ multiplex PCR; TCRdb stores in-frame clones only, minus some. The profile shows around 250,000 clones, around 89% of them singletons. Everyone who took part was roughly 18 to 90 years old, and they came from about two dozen US areas. It was within 2 weeks before study entry that exposed participants met a COVID-19 case. Sequenced material: PBMCs or T cells enriched from blood (not recorded which). This TCR was recovered from a man aged 50-60 years who had been exposed to COVID-19. The chain has TRBV7-9 and TRBJ1-2, with TRBD1 matching over 8 bases. CDR3 region: CASSLQGAYGYTF. CDR3 nucleotide sequence: TGTGCCAGCAGCTTACAGGGGGCATATGGCTACACCTTC.